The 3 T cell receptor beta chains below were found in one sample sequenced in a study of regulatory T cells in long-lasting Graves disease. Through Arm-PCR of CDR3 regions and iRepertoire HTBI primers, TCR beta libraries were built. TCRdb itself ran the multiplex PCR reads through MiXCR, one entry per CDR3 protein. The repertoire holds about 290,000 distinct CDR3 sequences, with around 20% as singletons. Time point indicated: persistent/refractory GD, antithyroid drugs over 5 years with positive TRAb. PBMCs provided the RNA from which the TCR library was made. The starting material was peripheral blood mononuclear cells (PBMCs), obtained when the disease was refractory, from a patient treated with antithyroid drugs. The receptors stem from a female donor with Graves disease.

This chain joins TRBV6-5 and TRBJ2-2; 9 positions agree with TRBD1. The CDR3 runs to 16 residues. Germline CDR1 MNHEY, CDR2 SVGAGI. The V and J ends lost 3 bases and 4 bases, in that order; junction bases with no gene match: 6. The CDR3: CASSYPGQGPTGELFF. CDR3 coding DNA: TGTGCCAGCAGTTATCCGGGACAGGGCCCCACCGGGGAGCTGTTTTTT.

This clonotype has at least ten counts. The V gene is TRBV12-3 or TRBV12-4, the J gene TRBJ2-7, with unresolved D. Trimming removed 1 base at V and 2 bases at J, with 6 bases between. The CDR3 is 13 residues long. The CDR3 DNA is TGTGCCAGCAGTTTAGGGGTGCCCTACGAGCAGTACTTC. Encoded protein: CASSLGVPYEQYF.

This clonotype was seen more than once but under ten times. CDR3 region: CASSMSSRVGYQPQHF. The DNA of the CDR3 is TGTGCCAGTAGTATGTCGTCCAGGGTGGGCTATCAGCCCCAGCATTTT. This chain connects TRBV19 to TRBJ1-5; D possibly corresponds to TRBD1 (5 bases). The CDR3 loop spans 16 amino acids. Germline V gene data show CDR1 as LNHDA and CDR2 as SQIVND (reference sequence). The ends were cut back, 3 bases at V and 5 bases at J, with 17 bases in the middle.